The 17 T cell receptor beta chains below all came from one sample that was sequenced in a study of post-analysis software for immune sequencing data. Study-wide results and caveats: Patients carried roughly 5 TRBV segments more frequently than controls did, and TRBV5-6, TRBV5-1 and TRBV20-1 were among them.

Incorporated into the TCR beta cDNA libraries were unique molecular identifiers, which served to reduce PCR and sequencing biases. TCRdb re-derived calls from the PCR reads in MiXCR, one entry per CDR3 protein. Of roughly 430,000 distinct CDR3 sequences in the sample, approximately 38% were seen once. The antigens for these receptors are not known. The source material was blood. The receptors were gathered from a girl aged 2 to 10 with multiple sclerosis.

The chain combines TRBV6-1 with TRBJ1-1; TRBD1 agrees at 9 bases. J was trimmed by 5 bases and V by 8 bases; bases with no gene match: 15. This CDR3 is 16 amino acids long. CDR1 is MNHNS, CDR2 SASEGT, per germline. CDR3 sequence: CASAALRDRAPTEAFF. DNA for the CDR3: TGTGCCAGCGCCGCCCTTAGGGACAGGGCCCCTACTGAAGCTTTCTTT.

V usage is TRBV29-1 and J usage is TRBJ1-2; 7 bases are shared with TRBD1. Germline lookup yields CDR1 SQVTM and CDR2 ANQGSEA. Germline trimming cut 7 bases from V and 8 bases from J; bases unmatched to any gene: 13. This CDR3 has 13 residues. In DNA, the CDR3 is TGCAGCGGGGGGACAGTATCCCAGGGCGGCTACACCTTC. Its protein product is CSGGTVSQGGYTF.

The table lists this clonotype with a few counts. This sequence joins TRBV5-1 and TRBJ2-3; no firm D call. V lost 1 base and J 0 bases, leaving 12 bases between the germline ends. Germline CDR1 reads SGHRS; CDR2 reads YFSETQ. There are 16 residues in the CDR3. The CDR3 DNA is TGCGCCAGCAGCTTGCTTGGACCTACTAGCACAGATACGCAGTATTTT. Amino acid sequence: CASSLLGPTSTDTQYF.

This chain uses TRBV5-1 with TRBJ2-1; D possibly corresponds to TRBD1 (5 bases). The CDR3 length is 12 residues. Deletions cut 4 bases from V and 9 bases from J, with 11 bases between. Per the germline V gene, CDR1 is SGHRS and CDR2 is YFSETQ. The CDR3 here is CASSGAALEQFF. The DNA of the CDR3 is TGCGCCAGCAGCGGGGCGGCCCTTGAGCAGTTCTTC.

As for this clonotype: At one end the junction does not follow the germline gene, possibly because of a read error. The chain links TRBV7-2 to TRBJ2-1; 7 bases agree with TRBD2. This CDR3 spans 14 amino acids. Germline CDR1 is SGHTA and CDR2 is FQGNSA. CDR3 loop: CASSLWTSGNGQFF. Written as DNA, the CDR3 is TGTGCCAGCAGCTTGTGGACTAGTGGCAATGGGCAGTTCTTC.

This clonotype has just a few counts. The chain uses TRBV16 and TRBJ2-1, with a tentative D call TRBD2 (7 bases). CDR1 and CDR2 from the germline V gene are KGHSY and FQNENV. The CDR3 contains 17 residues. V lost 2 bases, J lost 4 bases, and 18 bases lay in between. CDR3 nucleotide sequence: TGTGCCAGCAGCCAAGATCAGGGAGGGGGGCGTTACAATGAGCAGTTCTTC. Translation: CASSQDQGGGRYNEQFF.

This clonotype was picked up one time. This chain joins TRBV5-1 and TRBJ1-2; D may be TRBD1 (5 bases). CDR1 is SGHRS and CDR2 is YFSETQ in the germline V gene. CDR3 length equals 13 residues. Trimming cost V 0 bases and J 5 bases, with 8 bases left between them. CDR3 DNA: TGCGCCAGCAGCTTGGGACAGATGTATGGCTACACCTTC. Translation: CASSLGQMYGYTF.

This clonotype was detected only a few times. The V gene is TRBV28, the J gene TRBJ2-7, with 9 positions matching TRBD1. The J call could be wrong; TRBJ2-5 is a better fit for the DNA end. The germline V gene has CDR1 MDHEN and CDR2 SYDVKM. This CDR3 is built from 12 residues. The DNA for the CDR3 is TGTGCCAGCAGTCCGACAGGGGGGACCCAGTACTTC. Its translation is CASSPTGGTQYF.

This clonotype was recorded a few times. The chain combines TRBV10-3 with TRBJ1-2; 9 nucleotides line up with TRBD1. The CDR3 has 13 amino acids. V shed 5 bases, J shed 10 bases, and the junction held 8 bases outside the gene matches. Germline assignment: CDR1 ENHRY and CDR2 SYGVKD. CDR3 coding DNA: TGTGCCATCAGTAGTCGGGACAGGGTTCACTACACCTTC. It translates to CAISSRDRVHYTF.

Here the CDR3 reads CASSQETGLAVYEQYF. Here the CDR3 DNA reads TGCGCCAGCAGCCAAGAAACGGGACTAGCGGTCTACGAGCAGTACTTC. The V gene is TRBV4-3, the J gene TRBJ2-7; 11 nucleotides align to TRBD2. Germline lookup yields CDR1 LGHNA and CDR2 YSLEER. The CDR3 sequence is 16 residues long. Losses at the gene ends were 0 bases for V and 3 bases for J; bases not matched to a gene: 4.

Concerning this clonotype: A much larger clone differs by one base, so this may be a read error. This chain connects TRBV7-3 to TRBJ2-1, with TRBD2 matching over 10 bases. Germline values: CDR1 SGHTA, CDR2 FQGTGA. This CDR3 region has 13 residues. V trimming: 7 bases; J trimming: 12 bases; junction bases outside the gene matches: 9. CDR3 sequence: CASKASGSDGQFF. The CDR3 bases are TGTGCCAGCAAGGCTAGCGGGAGTGATGGGCAGTTCTTC.

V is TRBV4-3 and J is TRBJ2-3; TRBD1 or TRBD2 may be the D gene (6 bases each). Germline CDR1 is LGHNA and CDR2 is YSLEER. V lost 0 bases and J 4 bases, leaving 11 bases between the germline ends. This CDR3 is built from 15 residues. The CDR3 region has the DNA TGCGCCAGCAGCCAAGATCAGGAGGGGGCAGATACGCAGTATTTT. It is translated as CASSQDQEGADTQYF.

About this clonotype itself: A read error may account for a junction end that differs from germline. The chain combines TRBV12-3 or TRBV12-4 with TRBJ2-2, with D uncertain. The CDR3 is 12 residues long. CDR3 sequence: CASNLITGELFF. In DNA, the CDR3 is TGTGCCAGCAATTTAATCACCGGGGAGCTGTTTTTT.

The CDR3 DNA reads as TGTGCCAGCACTTTAAGACTAGCGGGAAACTACAATGAGCAGTTCTTC. This codes for CASTLRLAGNYNEQFF. J is TRBJ2-1 and V is TRBV6-2 or TRBV6-3, with 11 bases identical to TRBD2. CDR3 size: 16 residues. V lost 7 bases and J lost 3; bases outside the gene matches: 8. Germline assignment: CDR1 MNHEY and CDR2 SVGEGT.

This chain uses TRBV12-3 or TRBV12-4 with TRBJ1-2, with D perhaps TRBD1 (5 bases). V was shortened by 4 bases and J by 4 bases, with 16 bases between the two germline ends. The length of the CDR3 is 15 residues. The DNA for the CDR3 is TGTGCCAGCAGTTCTTCAGGGAGCCTCGCCTATGGCTACACCTTC. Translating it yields CASSSSGSLAYGYTF.

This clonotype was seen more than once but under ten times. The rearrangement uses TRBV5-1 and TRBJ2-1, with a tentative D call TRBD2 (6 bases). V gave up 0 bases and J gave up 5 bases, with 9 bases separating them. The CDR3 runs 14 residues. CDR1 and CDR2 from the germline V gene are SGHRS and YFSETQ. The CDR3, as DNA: TGCGCCAGCAGCTTGGGGCCGGGGGACAATGAGCAGTTCTTC. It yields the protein CASSLGPGDNEQFF.

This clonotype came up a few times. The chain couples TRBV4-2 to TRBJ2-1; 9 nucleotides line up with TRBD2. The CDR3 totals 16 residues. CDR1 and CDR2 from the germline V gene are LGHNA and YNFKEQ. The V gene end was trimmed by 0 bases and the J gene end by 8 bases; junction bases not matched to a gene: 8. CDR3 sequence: CASSQEFSSGVDEQFF. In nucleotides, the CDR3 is TGTGCCAGCAGCCAAGAATTCTCTAGCGGGGTCGATGAGCAGTTCTTC.